What follows describes a single TCR beta chain. Its antigen is undetermined. These data are taken from a study of graft-versus-host responses after intestinal transplantation. In the study overall: Recipients got multivisceral, liver-intestinal, or isolated intestinal transplants. General study findings and limits: Early post-transplant HvG declines showed an association with peak circulating GvH clone levels. In patients with graft-donor T cell macrochimerism, allograft graft-versus-host to host-versus-graft clonal ratios were high.

Germline V gene lookup returns CDR1 SEHNR and CDR2 FQNEAQ (reference sequence). V was pared by 7 bases and J by 3 bases, with 8 bases of the junction left unmatched. The CDR3 sequence is 15 residues long. The table came from immunoSEQ multiplex PCR; TCRdb's copy has only in-frame clones and leaves some out. The repertoire holds around 90,000 clones, with roughly 93% as singletons. The source material was unstimulated CD8+ T cells sorted from spleen or lymph node cells, sampled before transplant. The chain joins TRBV7-9 to TRBJ1-4; TRBD1 matches at 7 bases. The source of this sequence is a human donor who was the organ donor for an intestinal transplant. The CDR3 spells CASNTRTGANEKLFF. DNA of the CDR3: TGTGCCAGCAATACCAGGACAGGCGCTAATGAAAAACTGTTTTTT.